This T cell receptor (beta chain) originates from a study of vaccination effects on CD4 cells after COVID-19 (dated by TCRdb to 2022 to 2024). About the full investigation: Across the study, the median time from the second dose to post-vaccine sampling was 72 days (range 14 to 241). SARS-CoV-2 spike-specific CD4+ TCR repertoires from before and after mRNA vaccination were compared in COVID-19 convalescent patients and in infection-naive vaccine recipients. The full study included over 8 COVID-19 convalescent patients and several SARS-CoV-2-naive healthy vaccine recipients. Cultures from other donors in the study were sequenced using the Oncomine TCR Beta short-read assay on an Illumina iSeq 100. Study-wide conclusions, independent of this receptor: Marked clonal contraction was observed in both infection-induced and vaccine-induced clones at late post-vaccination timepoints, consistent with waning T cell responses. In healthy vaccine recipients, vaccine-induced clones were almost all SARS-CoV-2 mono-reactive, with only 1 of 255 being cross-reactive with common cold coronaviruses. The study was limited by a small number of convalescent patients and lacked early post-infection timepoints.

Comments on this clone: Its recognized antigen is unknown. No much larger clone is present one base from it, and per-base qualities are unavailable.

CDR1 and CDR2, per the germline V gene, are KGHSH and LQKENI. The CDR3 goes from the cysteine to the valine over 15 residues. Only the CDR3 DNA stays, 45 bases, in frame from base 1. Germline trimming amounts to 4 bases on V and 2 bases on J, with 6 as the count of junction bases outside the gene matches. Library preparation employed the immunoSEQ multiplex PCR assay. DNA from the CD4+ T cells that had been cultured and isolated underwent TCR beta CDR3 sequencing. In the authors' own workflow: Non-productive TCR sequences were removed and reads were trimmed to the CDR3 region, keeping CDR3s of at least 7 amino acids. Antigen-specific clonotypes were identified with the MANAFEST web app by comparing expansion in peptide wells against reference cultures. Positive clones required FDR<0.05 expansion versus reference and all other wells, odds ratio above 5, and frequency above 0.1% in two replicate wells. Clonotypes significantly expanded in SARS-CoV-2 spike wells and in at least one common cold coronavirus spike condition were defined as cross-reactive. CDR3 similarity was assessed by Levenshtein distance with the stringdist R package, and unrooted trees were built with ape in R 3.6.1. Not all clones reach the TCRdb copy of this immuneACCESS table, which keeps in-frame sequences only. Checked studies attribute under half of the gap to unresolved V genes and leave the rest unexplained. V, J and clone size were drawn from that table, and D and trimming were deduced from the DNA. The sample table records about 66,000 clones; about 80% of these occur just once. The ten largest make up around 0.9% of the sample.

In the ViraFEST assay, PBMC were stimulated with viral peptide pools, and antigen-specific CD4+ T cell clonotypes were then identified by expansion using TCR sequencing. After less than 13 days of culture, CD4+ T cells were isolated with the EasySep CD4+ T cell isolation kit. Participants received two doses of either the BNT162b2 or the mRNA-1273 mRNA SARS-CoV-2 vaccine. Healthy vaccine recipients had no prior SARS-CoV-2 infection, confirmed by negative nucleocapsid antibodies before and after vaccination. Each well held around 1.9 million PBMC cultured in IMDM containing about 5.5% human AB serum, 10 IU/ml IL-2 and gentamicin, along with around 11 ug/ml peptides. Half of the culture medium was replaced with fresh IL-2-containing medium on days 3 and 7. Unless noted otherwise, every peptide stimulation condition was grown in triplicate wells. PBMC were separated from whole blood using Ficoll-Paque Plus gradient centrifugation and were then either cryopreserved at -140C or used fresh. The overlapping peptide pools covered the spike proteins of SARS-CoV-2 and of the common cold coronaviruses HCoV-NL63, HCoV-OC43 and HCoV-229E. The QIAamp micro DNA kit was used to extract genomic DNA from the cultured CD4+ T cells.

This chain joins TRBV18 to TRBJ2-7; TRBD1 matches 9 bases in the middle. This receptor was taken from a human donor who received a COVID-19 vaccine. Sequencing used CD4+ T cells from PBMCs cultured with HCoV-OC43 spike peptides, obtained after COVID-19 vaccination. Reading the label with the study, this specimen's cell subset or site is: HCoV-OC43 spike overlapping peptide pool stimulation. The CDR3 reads CASSQGTGSTYEQYV. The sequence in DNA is TGTGCCAGCTCACAAGGGACAGGGTCGACCTACGAGCAGTACGTC.